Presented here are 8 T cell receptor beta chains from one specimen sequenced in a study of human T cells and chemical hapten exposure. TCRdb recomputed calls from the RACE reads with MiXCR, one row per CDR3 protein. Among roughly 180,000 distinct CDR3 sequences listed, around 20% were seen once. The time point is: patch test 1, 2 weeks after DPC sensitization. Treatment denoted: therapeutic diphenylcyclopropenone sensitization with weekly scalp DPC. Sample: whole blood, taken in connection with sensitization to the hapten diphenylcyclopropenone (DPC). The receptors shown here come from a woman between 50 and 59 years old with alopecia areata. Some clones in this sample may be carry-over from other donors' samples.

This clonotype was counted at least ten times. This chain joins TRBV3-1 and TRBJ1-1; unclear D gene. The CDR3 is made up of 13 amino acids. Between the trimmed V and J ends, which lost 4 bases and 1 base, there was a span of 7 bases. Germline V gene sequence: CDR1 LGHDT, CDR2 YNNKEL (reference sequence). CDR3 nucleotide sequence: TGTGCCAGCAGCCCCTTGTGGAACACTGAAGCTTTCTTT. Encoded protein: CASSPLWNTEAFF.

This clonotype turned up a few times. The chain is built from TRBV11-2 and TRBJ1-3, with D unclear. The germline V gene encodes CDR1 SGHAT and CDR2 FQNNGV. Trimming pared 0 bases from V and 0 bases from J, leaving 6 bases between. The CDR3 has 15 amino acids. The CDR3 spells CASSLERNSGNTIYF. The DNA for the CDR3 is TGTGCCAGCAGCTTAGAGCGGAACTCTGGAAACACCATATATTTT.

CDR3 bases: TGTGCCACCAGTGATAGTAGCGGGGGTAACCTCAATGAGCAGTTCTTC. Protein product: CATSDSSGGNLNEQFF. The chain couples TRBV24-1 to TRBJ2-1, with 9 bases identical to TRBD2. Germline V gene sequence: CDR1 KGHDR, CDR2 SFDVKD. The CDR3 length is 16 residues. V lost 3 bases and J lost 6; bases outside the gene matches: 8.

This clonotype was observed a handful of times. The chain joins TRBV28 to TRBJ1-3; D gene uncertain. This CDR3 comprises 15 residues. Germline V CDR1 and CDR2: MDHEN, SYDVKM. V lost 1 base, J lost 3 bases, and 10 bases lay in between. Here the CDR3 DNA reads TGTGCCAGCAGTTTATTCAGTGATAATGGAAACACCATATATTTT. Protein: CASSLFSDNGNTIYF.

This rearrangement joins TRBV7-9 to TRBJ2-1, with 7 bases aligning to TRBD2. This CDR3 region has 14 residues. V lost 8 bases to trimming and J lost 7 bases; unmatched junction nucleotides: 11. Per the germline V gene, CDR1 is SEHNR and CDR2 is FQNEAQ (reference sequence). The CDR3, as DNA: TGTGCCAGCGGACGAGAGGGAGCGGGAAATGAGCAGTTCTTC. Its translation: CASGREGAGNEQFF.

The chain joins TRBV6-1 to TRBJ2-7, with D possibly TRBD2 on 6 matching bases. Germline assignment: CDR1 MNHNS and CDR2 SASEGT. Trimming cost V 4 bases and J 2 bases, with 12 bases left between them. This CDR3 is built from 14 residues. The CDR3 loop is CASSVDWGAYEQYF. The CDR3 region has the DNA TGTGCCAGCAGTGTAGATTGGGGGGCCTACGAGCAGTACTTC.

CDR3: CAITRNSYNEQFF. The CDR3 DNA is TGTGCCATCACTAGGAATTCCTACAATGAGCAGTTCTTC. This chain connects TRBV10-3 to TRBJ2-1, with D uncertain. The CDR3 sequence is 13 residues long. The ends were cut back, 7 bases at V and 1 base at J, with 8 bases in the middle. Germline assignment: CDR1 ENHRY and CDR2 SYGVKD.

The CDR3, as DNA: TGTGCCAGCAGCTCCCAGGGACAGGGCGCGTGGGGGGAGCTGTTTTTT. Encoded protein: CASSSQGQGAWGELFF. V usage is TRBV7-6 and J usage is TRBJ2-2, with 9 bases that match TRBD1. Germline V gene lookup returns CDR1 SGHVS and CDR2 FNYEAQ. CDR3 size: 16 residues. J was trimmed by 8 bases and V by 4 bases; bases with no gene match: 11. The whole variable domain, remainder taken from reference TRBV7-6 and TRBJ2-2, is GAGVSQSPRYKVTKRGQDVALRCDPISGHVSLYWYRQALGQGPEFLTYFNYEAQQDKSGLPNDRFSAERPEGSISTLTIQRTEQRDSAMYRCASSSQGQGAWGELFFGEGSRLTVL.